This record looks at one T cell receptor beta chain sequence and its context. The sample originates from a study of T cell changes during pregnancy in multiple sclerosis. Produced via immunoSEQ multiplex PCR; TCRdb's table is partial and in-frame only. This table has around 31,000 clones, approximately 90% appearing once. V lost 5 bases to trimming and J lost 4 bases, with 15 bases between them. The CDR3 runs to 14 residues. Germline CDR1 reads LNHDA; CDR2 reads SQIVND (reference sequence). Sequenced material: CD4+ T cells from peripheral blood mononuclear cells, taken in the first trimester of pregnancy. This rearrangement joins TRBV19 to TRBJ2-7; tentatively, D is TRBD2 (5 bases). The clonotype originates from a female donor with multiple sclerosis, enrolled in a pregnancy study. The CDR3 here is CASSRGILEYEQYF. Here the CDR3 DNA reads TGTGCCAGTAGTCGTGGGATACTAGAGTACGAGCAGTACTTC.